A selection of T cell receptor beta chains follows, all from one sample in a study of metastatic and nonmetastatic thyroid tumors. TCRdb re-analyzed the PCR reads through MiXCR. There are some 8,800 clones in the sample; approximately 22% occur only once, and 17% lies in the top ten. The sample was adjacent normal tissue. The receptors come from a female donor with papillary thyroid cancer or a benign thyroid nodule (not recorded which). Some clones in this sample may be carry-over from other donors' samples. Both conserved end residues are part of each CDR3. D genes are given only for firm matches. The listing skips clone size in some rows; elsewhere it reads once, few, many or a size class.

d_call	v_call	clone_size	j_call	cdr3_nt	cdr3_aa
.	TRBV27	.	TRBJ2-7	TGTGCCAGCAGCGACGACCGCTACGAGCAGTACTTC	CASSDDRYEQYF
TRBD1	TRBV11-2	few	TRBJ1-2	TGTGCCAGCAGCTTGGTGGGGGGACAGGGGGGCTATGGCTACACCTTC	CASSLVGGQGGYGYTF
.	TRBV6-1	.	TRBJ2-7	TGTGCCAGCAGTGAAGAGCCAGGGGGGTCCTACGAGCAGTACTTC	CASSEEPGGSYEQYF
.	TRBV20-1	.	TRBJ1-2	TGCAGTGCTAGGAGCAGCGTCGACTATGGCTACACCTTC	CSARSSVDYGYTF
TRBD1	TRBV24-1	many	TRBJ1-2	TGTGCCACCGGTACAGGACAGGGGAACTATGGCTACACCTTC	CATGTGQGNYGYTF
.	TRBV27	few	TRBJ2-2	TGTGCCAGCAGTTTCCAGTCGAACACCGGGGAGCTGTTTTTT	CASSFQSNTGELFF
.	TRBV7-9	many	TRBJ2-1	TGTGCCAGCCAAAAGGGGTCCTACAATGAGCAGTTCTTC	CASQKGSYNEQFF
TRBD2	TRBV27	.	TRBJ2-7	TGTGCCAGCAGTTTAGTCGGTTCTAGCGGGAGCTCCTACGAGCAGTACTTC	CASSLVGSSGSSYEQYF
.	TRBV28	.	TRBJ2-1	TGTGCCAGCAGCACAATACAGAACAGGGATAGGTATAACTTTGAGCAGTTCTTC	CASSTIQNRDRYNFEQFF
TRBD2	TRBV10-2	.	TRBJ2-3	TGCGCCAGCAGTAAACTAGCGGGGATCACAGATACGCAGTATTTT	CASSKLAGITDTQYF
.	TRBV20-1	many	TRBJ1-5	TGCAGTGCTAGATTCACCGGGTACAATCAGCCCCAGCATTTT	CSARFTGYNQPQHF
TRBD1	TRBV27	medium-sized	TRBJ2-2	TGTGCCAGCAGTGACAGGGGCGACACCGGGGAGCTGTTTTTT	CASSDRGDTGELFF
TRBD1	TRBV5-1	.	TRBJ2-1	TGCGCCAGCAGCTCGGTACAGGGGGTCTACAATGAGCAGTTCTTC	CASSSVQGVYNEQFF
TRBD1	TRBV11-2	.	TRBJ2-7	TGTGCCAGCATCTTAGTTCACCCCCGGACAGGGGTGGTCTACGAGCAGTACTTC	CASILVHPRTGVVYEQYF
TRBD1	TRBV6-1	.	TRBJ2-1	TGTGCCAGCAGTGCACCACAGGGGATCGGGTCCTACAATGAGCAGTTCTTC	CASSAPQGIGSYNEQFF
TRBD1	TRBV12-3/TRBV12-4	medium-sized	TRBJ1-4	TGTGCCAGCAGTTTGGGCAGGGGGAGTGAAAAACTGTTTTTT	CASSLGRGSEKLFF
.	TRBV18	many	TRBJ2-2	TGTGCCAGCTCACCGGGACTCCCTCTTGGGGAGCTGTTTTTT	CASSPGLPLGELFF
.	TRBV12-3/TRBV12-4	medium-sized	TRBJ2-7	TGTGCCAGCAGGGGGACCACTACCCAGTCCTACGAGCAGTACTTC	CASRGTTTQSYEQYF
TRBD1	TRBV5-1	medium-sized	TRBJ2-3	TGCGCCAGCAGCTCGGTACGGACAGGGTTAGGGACTGATACGCAGTATTTT	CASSSVRTGLGTDTQYF
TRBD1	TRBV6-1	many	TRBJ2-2	TGTGCCAGCAGCCGTACACCGGGACAGGGAGGCACCGGGGAGCTGTTTTTC	CASSRTPGQGGTGELFF
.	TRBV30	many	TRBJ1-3	TGTGCCTGGAGTAGGCAGCTTGGAAACACCATATATTTT	CAWSRQLGNTIYF
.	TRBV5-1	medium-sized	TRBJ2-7	TGCGCCAGCAGCTTGAATGGCTACGAGCAGTACTTC	CASSLNGYEQYF
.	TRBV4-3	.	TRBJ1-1	TGCGCCAGCAGCCGTGGGGACCGATGGAACACTGAAGCTTTCTTT	CASSRGDRWNTEAFF
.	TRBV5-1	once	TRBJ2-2	TGCGCCAGCAGCTTGGCGCAGAGCACCGGGGAGCTGTTTTTT	CASSLAQSTGELFF
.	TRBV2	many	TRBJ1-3	TGTGCCAGCAGGGACCGTCGGGGGGCGAGCTCTGGAAACACCATATATTTT	CASRDRRGASSGNTIYF
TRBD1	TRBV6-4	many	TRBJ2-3	TGTGCCAGCAGCGGACAGGGGAGTACAGATACGCAGTATTTT	CASSGQGSTDTQYF
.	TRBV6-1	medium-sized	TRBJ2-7	TGTGCCAGCAGTCCAGGCCGAAAGGTTACTCAGCAGTACTTC	CASSPGRKVTQQYF
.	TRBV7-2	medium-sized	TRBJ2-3	TGTGCCAGCAAGCTAGTGGTCGCTAGCACAGATACGCAGTATTTT	CASKLVVASTDTQYF
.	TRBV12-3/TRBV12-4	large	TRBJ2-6	TGTGCCAGCAGCTATCGGCGCTCTGGGGCCAACGTCCTGACTTTC	CASSYRRSGANVLTF
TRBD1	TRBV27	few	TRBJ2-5	TGTGCCAGCAGTCCCCGGACAGGGGAGACCCAGTACTTC	CASSPRTGETQYF
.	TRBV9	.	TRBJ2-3	TGTGCCAGCAGCCCACGAGCGGAATCCAACACAGATACGCAGTATTTT	CASSPRAESNTDTQYF
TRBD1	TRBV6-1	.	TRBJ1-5	TGTGCCAGCAGACTACAGGGGATTGGGCAGCCCCAGCATTTT	CASRLQGIGQPQHF
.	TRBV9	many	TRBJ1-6	TGTGCCAGCAGCCCCCGACCGAACTGGGATTCACCCCTCCACTTT	CASSPRPNWDSPLHF
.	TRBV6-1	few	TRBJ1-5	TGTGCCAGCGGGGTCAATCAGCCCCAGCATTTT	CASGVNQPQHF